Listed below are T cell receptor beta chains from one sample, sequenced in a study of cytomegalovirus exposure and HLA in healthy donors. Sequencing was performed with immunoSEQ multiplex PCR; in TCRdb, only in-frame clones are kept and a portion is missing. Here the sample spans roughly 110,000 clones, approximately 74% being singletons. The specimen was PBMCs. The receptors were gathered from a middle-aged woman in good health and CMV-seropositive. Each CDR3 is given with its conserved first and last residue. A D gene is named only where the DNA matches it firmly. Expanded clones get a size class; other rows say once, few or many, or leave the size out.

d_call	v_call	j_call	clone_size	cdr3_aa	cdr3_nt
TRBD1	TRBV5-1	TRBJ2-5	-	CASSLGDRGLQETQYF	TGCGCCAGCAGCTTGGGAGACAGGGGGCTTCAGGAGACCCAGTACTTC
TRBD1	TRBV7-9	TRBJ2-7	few	CASSLDRDRDYEQYF	TGTGCCAGCAGCCTAGACAGGGATCGTGACTACGAGCAGTACTTC
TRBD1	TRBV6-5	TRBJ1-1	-	CASSYSHRGGEEAFF	TGTGCCAGCAGTTACTCGCACAGGGGAGGTGAGGAAGCTTTCTTT
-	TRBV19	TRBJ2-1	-	CASKRTGTYQENEQFF	TGTGCCAGTAAAAGGACCGGGACTTACCAAGAAAATGAGCAGTTCTTC
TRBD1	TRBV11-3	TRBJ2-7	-	CASSLESPSTGTYEQYF	TGTGCCAGCAGCTTAGAAAGCCCCTCGACAGGGACCTACGAGCAGTACTTC
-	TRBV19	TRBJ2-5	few	CASRLSGTQETQYF	TGTGCCAGTAGACTTTCTGGGACTCAAGAGACCCAGTACTTC
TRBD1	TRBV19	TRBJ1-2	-	CASSGTGGIDGYTF	TGTGCCAGTAGCGGGACAGGGGGCATCGATGGCTACACCTTC
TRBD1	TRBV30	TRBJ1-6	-	CAWRTGGPLTLHF	TGTGCCTGGAGGACAGGGGGCCCCCTCACCCTCCACTTT
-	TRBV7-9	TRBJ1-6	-	CSSSPGGAVYNSPLHF	TGTTCCAGCAGCCCGGGTGGGGCAGTTTATAATTCACCCCTCCACTTT
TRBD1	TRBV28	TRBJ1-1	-	CASTLIWDRPNTEAFF	TGTGCCAGCACCTTAATCTGGGACAGGCCGAACACTGAAGCTTTCTTT
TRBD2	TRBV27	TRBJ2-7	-	CASSFRGSSYEQYF	TGTGCCAGCAGTTTCCGCGGGAGCTCCTACGAGCAGTACTTC
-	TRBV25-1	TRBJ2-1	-	CASSEFFGPYNEQFF	TGTGCCAGCAGTGAGTTTTTTGGGCCCTACAATGAGCAGTTCTTC
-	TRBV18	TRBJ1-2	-	CASSPQGYYGYTF	TGTGCCAGCTCCCCGCAGGGATACTATGGCTACACCTTC
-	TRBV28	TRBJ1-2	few	CASRFTGSGTAYGYTF	TGTGCCAGCAGATTTACAGGGTCCGGAACCGCTTATGGCTACACCTTC
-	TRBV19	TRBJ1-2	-	CASSIASGDYGYTF	TGTGCCAGTAGTATTGCCTCGGGGGACTATGGCTACACCTTC
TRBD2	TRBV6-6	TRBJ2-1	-	CASGTSSYNEQFF	TGTGCCAGCGGGACTAGCTCCTACAATGAGCAGTTCTTC